What follows are 5 T cell receptor beta chains derived from one specimen sequenced in a study of blood T cell repertoires in COVID-19. Measured with immunoSEQ multiplex PCR; TCRdb has only the in-frame clones, and not every one. Of about 52,000 clones detected, about 90% appear once; the ten largest clones hold 15% to 20%. The sequencing input was peripheral blood. These receptors were collected from a human donor with active COVID-19. The donor label of this sample is uncertain.

This chain uses TRBV27 with TRBJ2-1, with D perhaps TRBD1 (6 bases). V was clipped by 2 bases and J by 7 bases, with 15 bases between them. This CDR3 region has 15 residues. The germline V gene has CDR1 MNHEY and CDR2 SMNVEV (reference sequence). CDR3 coding DNA: TGTGCCAGCAGTTTAGTCTCAGGGGTTGGGAATGAGCAGTTCTTC. It yields the protein CASSLVSGVGNEQFF.

The chain uses TRBV12-3 or TRBV12-4 and TRBJ1-5; D remains unclear. CDR3 length equals 12 residues. V was clipped by 4 bases and J by 7 bases, with 8 bases between them. CDR3 sequence: CASSSGLQPQHF. The CDR3 DNA sequence: TGTGCCAGCAGTTCCGGTCTGCAGCCCCAGCATTTT.

The chain uses TRBV5-1 and TRBJ1-2, with D possibly being TRBD1 (6 bases). Looked up from germline, CDR1 is SGHRS and CDR2 is YFSETQ. This CDR3 has 13 residues. The V and J ends lost 0 bases and 7 bases respectively, with 10 bases between them. The CDR3, as DNA: TGCGCCAGCAGCTTGGGGACAGATTTTGGCTACACCTTC. As protein: CASSLGTDFGYTF. The full variable domain, rest sourced from reference TRBV5-1 and TRBJ1-2, is KAGVTQTPRYLIKTRGQQVTLSCSPISGHRSVSWYQQTPGQGLQFLFEYFSETQRNKGNFPGRFSGRQFSNSRSEMNVSTLELGDSALYLCASSLGTDFGYTFGSGTRLTVV.

V usage is TRBV15 and J usage is TRBJ2-2; TRBD1 is a possible D gene (5 bases). V gave up 2 bases and J gave up 0 bases, with 13 bases separating them. The CDR3 spans 17 residues. Germline CDR1 reads LNHNV; CDR2 reads YYDKDF (reference sequence). The CDR3 coding sequence is TGTGCCACCAGCAGAATATCAGGGTTCGCGAACACCGGGGAGCTGTTTTTT. Protein: CATSRISGFANTGELFF.

The V and J genes are TRBV19 and TRBJ1-4; D is unresolved. Trimming took 4 bases from V and 2 from J, leaving 8 bases between them. Germline V lookup: CDR1 LNHDA, CDR2 SQIVND (reference sequence). The CDR3 spans 14 residues. CDR3: CASSNPATNEKLFF. CDR3 DNA sequence: TGTGCCAGTAGTAACCCCGCGACTAATGAAAAACTGTTTTTT.